The source of this TCR beta chain is a study of blood T cell repertoires in COVID-19. Study information: The analysed material was cDNA or gDNA that came from T cells, B-cell-depleted T cells, or PBMCs.

Only in-frame clones appear in the TCRdb table, and some are missing; sequencing was by immunoSEQ multiplex PCR. The data show about 270,000 clones, approximately 77% seen once. There are 12 residues in the CDR3. From germline, CDR1 is SGHTA and CDR2 FQGTGA. V lost 0 bases to trimming and J lost 14 bases, with 12 bases between them. This TCR was recovered from a woman between 18 and 29 years old with acute or convalescent COVID-19. The rearrangement joins TRBV7-3 to TRBJ2-3; D may be TRBD2 (5 bases). The sample comprised peripheral blood. This CDR3 is CASSLTGVGLYF. CDR3 bases: TGTGCCAGCAGCTTAACGGGAGTGGGTCTGTATTTT.